Listed here are 14 T cell receptor beta chains from one sample, sequenced in a study of beta chain features in type 1 diabetes. As every portion of the isolated RNA was reverse transcribed, the sequencing read expressed TCRB transcripts. Only in-frame clones appear in the TCRdb table, and some are missing; sequencing was by immunoSEQ multiplex PCR. The table shows some 63,000 clones, with more than 45% occurring only once. Study outcomes and limitations: Type 1 diabetes patients had moderately but significantly shorter TCRB CDR3s in all four CD4+ subsets.

The antigens of these receptors remain unknown. Sequencing was performed on central memory CD4+ T cells from blood. All receptors come from a man aged 25 to 40 with type 1 diabetes.

The chain links TRBV5-6 to TRBJ1-2; 7 nucleotides align to TRBD1. The germline V gene has CDR1 SGHDT and CDR2 YYEEEE. The CDR3 consists of 15 residues. V was pared by 3 bases and J by 2 bases, with 7 bases of the junction left unmatched. The CDR3 region has the DNA TGTGCCAGCAGCTCCAGACAGGGAGGAAACTATGGCTACACCTTC. This codes for CASSSRQGGNYGYTF.

J is TRBJ2-5 and V is TRBV5-5; 11 bases line up with TRBD2. The CDR3 spans 16 residues. Unmatched junction bases numbered 2, after V lost 1 base and J lost 0 bases. The germline V gene encodes CDR1 SGHKS and CDR2 YYEKEE (reference sequence). Written as DNA, the CDR3 is TGTGCCAGCAGCTTGCCTAGCGGGGGGTACCAAGAGACCCAGTACTTC. Encoded protein: CASSLPSGGYQETQYF.

This rearrangement joins TRBV7-2 to TRBJ1-5; 8 bases are shared with TRBD1. Germline V gives CDR1 SGHTA, CDR2 FQGNSA. V shed 5 bases, J shed 1 base, and the junction held 4 bases outside the gene matches. The CDR3 consists of 15 residues. The CDR3, as DNA: TGTGCCAGCAGCACCCGGACAGGGAGCAATCAGCCCCAGCATTTT. This codes for CASSTRTGSNQPQHF.

This clone was observed a handful of times. This rearrangement joins TRBV7-9 to TRBJ1-2; D gene unclear. The V gene lost 4 bases and the J gene lost 4 bases, with 7 bases spanning the gap. From germline, CDR1 is SEHNR and CDR2 FQNEAQ (reference sequence). The CDR3 is made up of 12 amino acids. As DNA, the CDR3 is TGTGCCAGCAGCTCCGGTGGCTATGGCTACACCTTC. Translating gives CASSSGGYGYTF.

This clone was detected a few times. The CDR3 coding sequence is TGCGCCAGCAGCTTGGTGGGACAGATGATCCACGAGCAGTACTTC. It codes for CASSLVGQMIHEQYF. This sequence joins TRBV5-1 and TRBJ2-7, with 7 nucleotides matching TRBD1. Germline V gene sequence: CDR1 SGHRS, CDR2 YFSETQ. With 0 bases clipped from V and 5 bases from J, the junction kept 8 bases outside the gene matches. The CDR3 runs to 15 residues.

The DNA for the CDR3 is TGTGCCACACTACCTTCGACGCAGGGTAGGGGGGGGGAGCAGTTCTTC. Translation: CATLPSTQGRGGEQFF. This rearrangement joins TRBV10-3 to TRBJ2-1; maybe TRBD2 (7 bases). The V end lost 10 bases, the J end lost 10 bases, and 29 bases lay between the germline ends. From germline, CDR1 is ENHRY and CDR2 SYGVKD. The CDR3 contains 16 residues.

The CDR3 DNA reads TGTGCCAGCAGTCCGGGACTAGAGGCAGATACGCAGTATTTT. Protein sequence: CASSPGLEADTQYF. V is TRBV6-5 and J is TRBJ2-3; 8 nucleotides line up with TRBD2. Germline V lookup: CDR1 MNHEY, CDR2 SVGAGI. The ends lost 5 bases at V and 4 bases at J; junction bases unmatched: 5. The CDR3 runs 14 residues.

CDR3 region: CASSDERAQPQHF. CDR3 sequence (DNA): TGTGCCAGCAGTGACGAGAGGGCACAGCCCCAGCATTTT. V usage is TRBV2 and J usage is TRBJ1-5; no firm D call. V was shortened by 3 bases and J by 7 bases, with 10 bases between the two germline ends. This CDR3 has 13 amino acids. Looked up from germline, CDR1 is SNHLY and CDR2 is FYNNEI.

This clone was recorded a few times. The CDR3: CASSLTGQSEAFF. In DNA, the CDR3 is TGTGCCAGCAGCCTGACAGGGCAAAGTGAAGCTTTCTTT. The chain carries TRBV2 and TRBJ1-1, with 7 bases matching TRBD1. The CDR3 runs to 13 residues. In germline, CDR1 is SNHLY, CDR2 FYNNEI. V was pared by 6 bases and J by 7 bases, with 8 bases of the junction left unmatched.

This rearrangement joins TRBV30 to TRBJ1-2; maybe TRBD1 (6 bases). CDR1 and CDR2 (germline): GTSNPN, SVGIG (reference sequence). V dropped 1 base and J dropped 4 bases, with 7 bases sitting between them. The CDR3 runs to 12 residues. CDR3 loop: CAWSATGYGYTF. CDR3 DNA: TGTGCCTGGAGTGCGACAGGCTATGGCTACACCTTC. Full variable domain (rest looked up from reference TRBV30 and TRBJ1-2): SQTIHQWPATLVQPVGSPLSLECTVEGTSNPNLYWYRQAAGRGLQLLFYSVGIGQISSEVPQNLSASRPQDRQFILSSKKLLLSDSGFYLCAWSATGYGYTFGSGTRLTVV.

This chain joins TRBV5-1 and TRBJ1-1, with D possibly matching TRBD1 (5 bases). Germline V gene sequence: CDR1 SGHRS, CDR2 YFSETQ. V lost 0 bases, J lost 4 bases, and 13 bases lay in between. CDR3 size: 15 residues. The CDR3 is CASSLDVGVSTEAFF. CDR3 nucleotide sequence: TGCGCCAGCAGCTTGGATGTAGGGGTGAGCACTGAAGCTTTCTTT.

The chain uses TRBV5-1 and TRBJ2-3, with D possibly matching TRBD1 (6 bases). Trimming cost V 0 bases and J 0 bases, with 20 bases left between them. This CDR3 is built from 19 residues. In germline, CDR1 is SGHRS, CDR2 YFSETQ. The CDR3, as DNA: TGCGCCAGCAGCTTGGGCCCTATACAGGGAACCTCTAGCACAGATACGCAGTATTTT. This sequence encodes CASSLGPIQGTSSTDTQYF.

This chain links TRBV2 with TRBJ1-5, with D possibly TRBD1 on 6 matching bases. The CDR3 runs to 15 residues. Trimming pared 6 bases from V and 0 bases from J, leaving 12 bases between. Per the germline V gene, CDR1 is SNHLY and CDR2 is FYNNEI. The CDR3 loop reads CASRYRDYSNQPQHF. The CDR3 coding sequence is TGTGCCAGCAGATACAGGGATTATAGCAATCAGCCCCAGCATTTT.

This clone was seen only a few times. The chain uses TRBV5-4 and TRBJ2-1; TRBD2 matches 8 bases. J gave up 7 bases and V 4 bases, and 7 bases lay outside the gene matches. Germline V gene sequence: CDR1 SGHNT, CDR2 YYREEE (reference sequence). CDR3 length: 14 amino acids. CDR3: CASSLGRATNEQFF. The CDR3 DNA follows: TGTGCCAGCAGCCTCGGGAGGGCCACGAATGAGCAGTTCTTC.